The next 25 T cell receptor beta chains were all read from a single sample in a study of OX40 agonist ivuxolimab in advanced cancers. Repertoires were generated with immunoSEQ multiplex PCR, while TCRdb's copy carries only in-frame clones and drops some. The sample shows 60,000 to 85,000 clones, approximately 80% of them seen only once. Material: CD4+ or CD8+ T cells sorted from blood, obtained in a trial of the OX40 agonist ivuxolimab. These receptors came from an adult with an advanced solid tumor such as melanoma, head and neck, liver or kidney cancer.

This chain uses TRBV7-3 with TRBJ2-3; possibly TRBD1 or TRBD2 for D (6 bases each). The V end lost 2 bases, the J end lost 3 bases, and 24 bases lay between the germline ends. The CDR3 is 19 residues long. The V gene's germline CDR1 is SGHTA and CDR2 FQGTGA. This chain's CDR3 is CASSLRRGGGRGGTDTQYF. CDR3 bases: TGTGCCAGCAGCTTACGGCGCGGTGGGGGCAGGGGAGGTACAGATACGCAGTATTTT.

The chain joins TRBV28 to TRBJ1-1, with 8 bases identical to TRBD1. Germline CDR1 MDHEN, CDR2 SYDVKM. The junction had 12 bases not matched to a gene; V was cut back by 7 bases and J by 5 bases. The CDR3 consists of 15 residues. This CDR3 is CASTPRRTGFTEAFF. CDR3 bases: TGTGCCAGCACCCCCCGTAGGACAGGGTTTACTGAAGCTTTCTTT.

The rearrangement uses TRBV2 and TRBJ1-5; tentatively, D is TRBD1 (5 bases). V lost 0 bases, J lost 10 bases, and 16 bases lay in between. Germline V lookup: CDR1 SNHLY, CDR2 FYNNEI. CDR3 length equals 15 residues. This CDR3 reads CASSEASGAGEPQHF. The DNA for the CDR3 is TGTGCCAGCAGTGAAGCTAGCGGGGCTGGGGAACCCCAGCATTTT.

The chain is built from TRBV7-3 and TRBJ2-5; D is possibly TRBD1 (6 bases). Germline lookup yields CDR1 SGHTA and CDR2 FQGTGA. The germline V and J ends were trimmed by 5 bases and 5 bases, with 15 bases remaining between them. This CDR3 spans 14 amino acids. In nucleotides, the CDR3 is TGTGCCAGCAGCAACACTAGGACAGATGAGACCCAGTACTTC. Protein sequence: CASSNTRTDETQYF. Together with reference TRBV7-3 and TRBJ2-5, the CDR3 gives the full variable domain: GAGVSQTPSNKVTEKGKYVELRCDPISGHTALYWYRQSLGQGPEFLIYFQGTGAADDSGLPNDRFFAVRPEGSVSTLKIQRTERGDSAVYLCASSNTRTDETQYFGPGTRLLVL.

The chain has TRBV7-2 and TRBJ2-5, with D possibly matching TRBD2 (6 bases). The CDR3 is 13 amino acids. The V end was cut by 2 bases, the J end by 5 bases, with 9 bases between. Germline V gene sequence: CDR1 SGHTA, CDR2 FQGNSA. The DNA of the CDR3 is TGTGCCAGCAGCTTAAGCCGGGGGGAGACCCAGTACTTC. It yields the protein CASSLSRGETQYF.

The chain carries TRBV29-1 and TRBJ1-1, with D unclear. Trimming pared 6 bases from V and 2 bases from J, leaving 7 bases between. CDR3 size: 11 residues. Germline assignment: CDR1 SQVTM and CDR2 ANQGSEA. The CDR3 DNA reads as TGCAGCGTAAAAGGTAACACTGAAGCTTTCTTT. Residues: CSVKGNTEAFF. Combining the CDR3 with reference TRBV29-1 and TRBJ1-1 gives the whole variable domain SAVISQKPSRDICQRGTSLTIQCQVDSQVTMMFWYRQQPGQSLTLIATANQGSEATYESGFVIDKFPISRPNLTFSTLTVSNMSPEDSSIYLCSVKGNTEAFFGQGTRLTVV.

The J gene is TRBJ2-6, the V gene TRBV27; D uncertain. The CDR3 runs 14 residues. Germline V CDR1 and CDR2: MNHEY, SMNVEV (reference sequence). Trimming cost V 6 bases and J 2 bases, with 8 bases left between them. CDR3 DNA: TGTGCCAGCAGCTACGTGGCTGGGGCCAACGTCCTGACTTTC. Its protein product is CASSYVAGANVLTF. Drawing the rest from reference TRBV27 and TRBJ2-6, the complete variable domain is EAQVTQNPRYLITVTGKKLTVTCSQNMNHEYMSWYRQDPGLGLRQIYYSMNVEVTDKGDVPEGYKVSRKEKRNFPLILESPSPNQTSLYFCASSYVAGANVLTFGAGSRLTVL.

This chain uses TRBV28 with TRBJ2-7, with TRBD1 matching 9 bases. V lost 5 bases and J lost 4; bases outside the gene matches: 9. This CDR3 is 15 amino acids long. Germline V gene data show CDR1 as MDHEN and CDR2 as SYDVKM. The CDR3 DNA reads TGTGCCAGCAGTCCACCCCAAGGACAGGGGTACGAGCAGTACTTC. Amino acid sequence: CASSPPQGQGYEQYF.

This sequence joins TRBV2 and TRBJ2-5; 14 positions agree with TRBD2. Germline assignment: CDR1 SNHLY and CDR2 FYNNEI. V lost 6 bases and J lost 5; bases outside the gene matches: 5. CDR3 size: 15 residues. This CDR3 is CASSGTSGRGETQYF. CDR3 nucleotides: TGTGCCAGCAGCGGGACTAGCGGGAGAGGGGAGACCCAGTACTTC.

The chain uses TRBV15 and TRBJ2-1; 7 bases are shared with TRBD1. The CDR3 is 15 residues long. Germline CDR1 reads LNHNV; CDR2 reads YYDKDF (reference sequence). Trimming cost V 0 bases and J 8 bases; bases outside gene matches: 7. The CDR3 DNA reads as TGTGCCACCAGCAGAGATTGGGGCAGGGGGTATGAGCAGTTCTTC. Protein sequence: CATSRDWGRGYEQFF.

This clone was seen just once. The chain combines TRBV19 with TRBJ1-1; perhaps TRBD1 as D (6 bases). Germline V lookup: CDR1 LNHDA, CDR2 SQIVND (reference sequence). With 4 bases removed from V and 1 base from J, the gap between germline ends came to 10 bases. The CDR3 extends over 14 amino acids. The CDR3: CASSKGVPNTEAFF. CDR3 nucleotide sequence: TGTGCCAGTAGTAAGGGGGTTCCGAACACTGAAGCTTTCTTT.

V usage is TRBV11-3 and J usage is TRBJ2-4; 12 nucleotides match TRBD1. There are 20 residues in the CDR3. Germline-derived CDR1 and CDR2 are SGHNT and YENEEA. Trimming at V came to 6 bases and at J to 0 bases, leaving 15 bases not matched to a gene. This CDR3 is CASRYGTGTGGLLAKNIQYF. In DNA, the CDR3 is TGTGCCAGCAGGTACGGTACCGGGACAGGGGGCTTACTAGCCAAAAACATTCAGTACTTC.

Notes on this clone: Other DNA variants within this sample encode the same CDR3. This chain connects TRBV28 to TRBJ1-5; maybe TRBD1 (5 bases). V gave up 4 bases and J gave up 6 bases, with 10 bases separating them. The CDR3 covers 13 residues. CDR1 is MDHEN, CDR2 SYDVKM, per germline. CDR3 DNA: TGTGCCAGCAGTTCGGGGCAGGGTCAGCCCCAGCATTTT. It is translated as CASSSGQGQPQHF.

V and J are TRBV9 and TRBJ1-1, with a weak D call TRBD1 (5 bases). Trimming removed 2 bases at V and 5 bases at J, with 10 bases between. The length of the CDR3 is 13 residues. The V gene's germline CDR1 is SGDLS and CDR2 YYNGEE. DNA of the CDR3: TGTGCCAGCAGCGTCACAGGAAATACTGAAGCTTTCTTT. Its translation: CASSVTGNTEAFF.

The chain couples TRBV5-1 to TRBJ1-4, with 7 bases that match TRBD1. Germline V gene sequence: CDR1 SGHRS, CDR2 YFSETQ. The CDR3 sequence is 13 residues long. The junction had 0 bases not matched to a gene; V was cut back by 1 base and J by 6 bases. The CDR3 protein is CASSLTGDEKLFF. CDR3 DNA: TGCGCCAGCAGCTTGACAGGGGATGAAAAACTGTTTTTT.

The V call is TRBV9, the J call TRBJ2-5; D is perhaps TRBD2 (6 bases). CDR3 length: 17 residues. Trimming removed 0 bases at V and 2 bases at J, with 17 bases between. Germline lookup yields CDR1 SGDLS and CDR2 YYNGEE. CDR3 region: CASSVALGGPSQETQYF. The CDR3 coding sequence is TGTGCCAGCAGCGTAGCTCTCGGGGGACCCTCACAAGAGACCCAGTACTTC.

This clone appeared a few times. This chain connects TRBV28 to TRBJ2-7; D is undetermined. Trimming shortened V by 4 bases and J by 2 bases, and 6 bases separated the two germline ends. CDR1 MDHEN and CDR2 SYDVKM come from the germline V gene. The CDR3 covers 12 residues. As DNA, the CDR3 is TGTGCCAGCAGTTCGGCTACCTACGAGCAGTACTTC. Its translation: CASSSATYEQYF.

This clone was recorded only once. The chain carries TRBV12-5 and TRBJ1-1, with 7 bases lining up with TRBD1. Germline CDR1 and CDR2: LGHNT and FRNRAP. Unmatched junction bases numbered 9, after V lost 9 bases and J lost 5 bases. The CDR3 spans 13 residues. CDR3 sequence: CASDTGVNTEAFF. Here the CDR3 DNA reads TGTGCTAGCGATACAGGGGTTAATACTGAAGCTTTCTTT.

This clone has a single count. V gene TRBV5-1 combines with J gene TRBJ2-3; D gene uncertain. The CDR3 runs to 14 residues. Trimming shortened V by 1 base and J by 3 bases, and 9 bases separated the two germline ends. Germline CDR1 and CDR2: SGHRS and YFSETQ. The CDR3, as DNA: TGCGCCAGCAGCTTGCCCCCGCCTACAGATACGCAGTATTTT. Its protein product is CASSLPPPTDTQYF.

Of note for this clone: One end of the junction does not line up with germline, which may come from a read error. V gene TRBV19 combines with J gene TRBJ1-2; D gene unclear. Germline loops: CDR1 LNHDA, CDR2 SQIVND (reference sequence). The CDR3 sequence is 13 residues long. CDR3 residues: CASSIGQVYDYTF. CDR3 DNA sequence: TGTGCCAGTAGTATTGGGCAGGTCTATGACTACACCTTC. Full variable domain (outside the CDR3, taken from reference TRBV19 and TRBJ1-2): DGGITQSPKYLFRKEGQNVTLSCEQNLNHDAMYWYRQDPGQGLRLIYYSQIVNDFQKGDIAEGYSVSREKKESFPLTVTSAQKNPTAFYLCASSIGQVYDYTFGSGTRLTVV.

V gene TRBV2 combines with J gene TRBJ2-7, with unresolved D. Germline CDR1 reads SNHLY; CDR2 reads FYNNEI. This CDR3 contains 14 residues. The ends were cut back, 4 bases at V and 2 bases at J, with 12 bases in the middle. The CDR3 nucleotides read TGTGCCAGCAGTGCACTGGGTCCAACCTACGAGCAGTACTTC. This translates into CASSALGPTYEQYF.

The CDR3 nucleotides read TGCGCCAGCAGCCAAGAGTGGGGGACAGGGACTGGCACAGATACGCAGTATTTT. Its protein product is CASSQEWGTGTGTDTQYF. The V gene is TRBV4-1, the J gene TRBJ2-3, with TRBD1 matching over 9 bases. Per germline, CDR1 MGHRA and CDR2 YSYEKL. The CDR3 runs 18 residues. J lost 1 base, V lost 0 bases, and 8 bases had no gene match.

This rearrangement joins TRBV19 to TRBJ2-1; D uncertain. Trimming left V 1 base short and J 5 bases short, with 6 bases between. There are 13 residues in the CDR3. Germline V gives CDR1 LNHDA, CDR2 SQIVND (reference sequence). The CDR3 DNA reads TGTGCCAGTAGTATAGGACGGAACAATGAGCAGTTCTTC. Its protein is CASSIGRNNEQFF.

The V gene is TRBV21-1, the J gene TRBJ2-3; the table's TRBD2 call for D was not verified on the DNA. TRBV21-1 is listed as a pseudogene. The CDR3 extends over 13 amino acids. As DNA, the CDR3 is TGTGCCAGCTCGTCTACGTGTACGGATACGCAGTATTTT. Protein: CASSSTCTDTQYF.

V gene TRBV6-5 combines with J gene TRBJ1-1; D not certain. Trimming took 2 bases from V and 3 from J, leaving 7 bases between them. The CDR3 totals 13 residues. Germline V gives CDR1 MNHEY, CDR2 SVGAGI. The CDR3 DNA sequence: TGTGCCAGCAGTTACGATCTACACACTGAAGCTTTCTTT. Encoded protein: CASSYDLHTEAFF.